The entry below gives a single TCR beta chain sequence along with its context. This sample is part of a study of cytomegalovirus exposure and HLA in healthy donors. Method: immunoSEQ multiplex PCR; TCRdb's copy keeps in-frame clones and lacks some. Altogether 250,000 to 400,000 clones are present, approximately 86% being singletons, with the ten largest covering around 0.96%. Per the germline V gene, CDR1 is MGHRA and CDR2 is YSYEKL. V shed 5 bases, J shed 3 bases, and the junction held 0 bases outside the gene matches. The CDR3 has 13 residues. Material: PBMCs. The J gene is TRBJ2-3, the V gene TRBV4-1, with 9 bases identical to TRBD2. This TCR was recovered from a man aged 30 to 39 in good health and CMV-seronegative. CDR3 loop: CASSSGGTDTQYF. CDR3 coding DNA: TGCGCCAGCAGCAGCGGGGGGACAGATACGCAGTATTTT.